A single sample is the source of the 11 T cell receptor beta chains below, sequenced in a study of T cells in Graves' hyperthyroidism and ophthalmopathy. Amplified regions were TCR beta CDR3 sequences from RNA transcripts. The HTBI primer set drove a first-round RT-PCR of the TCR CDR3. TCRdb passed the multiplex PCR reads through MiXCR, listing each CDR3 protein once. The table includes some 600,000 distinct CDR3 sequences, approximately 15% detected once. The specimen sequenced was blood. These receptors all come from a woman aged 30 to 39 with Graves' hyperthyroidism that later progressed to Graves' ophthalmopathy.

This clonotype was counted only a few times. V is TRBV29-1 and J is TRBJ2-7; D is possibly TRBD1 (6 bases). V lost 5 bases and J 8 bases, leaving 16 bases between the germline ends. Germline lookup yields CDR1 SQVTM and CDR2 ANQGSEA. The CDR3 runs 12 residues. The CDR3 is CSVTWDTLKQYF. Written as DNA, the CDR3 is TGCAGCGTTACCTGGGACACCCTAAAGCAGTACTTC.

This clonotype was detected ten times or more. This chain uses TRBV24-1 with TRBJ1-2; no firm D call. Germline CDR1 and CDR2: KGHDR and SFDVKD. V lost 0 bases to trimming and J lost 4 bases, with 14 bases between them. The CDR3 sequence is 16 residues long. CDR3 nucleotide sequence: TGTGCCACCAGTGATTTGTGCCTCCCGGGCCCCTATGGCTACACCTTC. This sequence encodes CATSDLCLPGPYGYTF.

The chain carries TRBV28 and TRBJ2-5; the D gene is possibly TRBD1 (5 bases). Germline V gene data show CDR1 as MDHEN and CDR2 as SYDVKM. The CDR3 extends over 14 amino acids. V was pared by 3 bases and J by 5 bases, with 13 bases between. CDR3 bases: TGTGCCAGCAGTTTGGACATGGCAGGCGAGACCCAGTACTTC. Translating gives CASSLDMAGETQYF.

This clonotype was seen at least ten times. The chain joins TRBV27 to TRBJ2-7; no clear D gene. Germline CDR1 and CDR2: MNHEY and SMNVEV (reference sequence). The V end lost 6 bases, the J end lost 6 bases, and 15 bases lay between the germline ends. The CDR3 is 13 residues long. CDR3 protein: CASRDVSRPEQYF. CDR3 bases: TGTGCCAGCAGGGACGTCTCGAGGCCCGAGCAGTACTTC.

This clonotype was seen repeatedly, ten times or more. The chain couples TRBV10-3 to TRBJ2-7; a possible D gene is TRBD2 (6 bases). Trimming removed 8 bases at V and 4 bases at J, with 12 bases between. The germline V gene has CDR1 ENHRY and CDR2 SYGVKD. The CDR3 has 12 residues. Here the CDR3 DNA reads TGTGCCATCGGGGAGGCGCCTTACGAGCAGTACTTC. Translated, it gives CAIGEAPYEQYF.

This clonotype came up many times. The genes are TRBV28 and TRBJ2-7, with 8 bases lining up with TRBD1. V shed 8 bases, J shed 3 bases, and the junction held 3 bases outside the gene matches. Germline V CDR1 and CDR2: MDHEN, SYDVKM. The CDR3 loop spans 12 amino acids. Written as DNA, the CDR3 is TGTGCCAGCGAGACAGGGGACTACGAGCAGTACTTC. Its translation is CASETGDYEQYF.

This rearrangement joins TRBV28 to TRBJ2-5, with 9 nucleotides matching TRBD1. Germline CDR1 and CDR2: MDHEN and SYDVKM. After removal of 6 bases from V and 3 bases from J, the junction contained 11 bases not matched to a gene. This CDR3 contains 16 residues. In DNA form, the CDR3 reads TGTGCCAGCAGCTTGCCACAGGGGGCTGGAGAAGAGACCCAGTACTTC. This sequence encodes CASSLPQGAGEETQYF.

This clonotype was seen at least ten times. The chain is built from TRBV11-1 and TRBJ1-1; D may be TRBD1 (6 bases). The CDR3 is 15 amino acids. V was cut by 2 bases and J by 2 bases, with 12 bases left in between. Germline CDR1 SGHAT, CDR2 FQDESV (reference sequence). The CDR3 DNA reads as TGTGCCAGCAGCTTACGGGGACACCTAAACACTGAAGCTTTCTTT. Protein product: CASSLRGHLNTEAFF.

This clonotype showed up many times. The rearrangement uses TRBV12-5 and TRBJ2-2, with TRBD2 identical over 7 bases. Germline CDR1 and CDR2: LGHNT and FRNRAP. This CDR3 has 18 amino acids. V gave up 0 bases and J gave up 3 bases; unmatched junction bases: 10. This CDR3 reads CASGLVPDGTTYTGELFF. CDR3 nucleotides: TGTGCTAGTGGTTTGGTACCGGACGGGACTACCTACACCGGGGAGCTGTTTTTT.

The table lists this clonotype with a few counts. This rearrangement joins TRBV5-1 to TRBJ2-1; a possible D gene is TRBD1 (7 bases). The CDR3 sequence is 14 residues long. Trimming shortened V by 0 bases and J by 7 bases, and 11 bases separated the two germline ends. Germline V gives CDR1 SGHRS, CDR2 YFSETQ. The CDR3 DNA reads TGCGCCAGCAGCTTGGCCTCAGGGGGGAATGAGCAGTTCTTC. Translating it yields CASSLASGGNEQFF.

This clonotype was observed many times. V is TRBV6-2 or TRBV6-3 and J is TRBJ2-1; 8 bases fit TRBD2. The germline V gene encodes CDR1 MNHEY and CDR2 SVGEGT. J was trimmed by 8 bases and V by 3 bases; bases with no gene match: 12. This CDR3 contains 16 residues. This CDR3 reads CASSYRPGLGTHEQFF. CDR3 in DNA: TGTGCCAGCAGTTATCGTCCGGGACTAGGCACACATGAGCAGTTCTTC.